The T cell receptor (beta chain) described here comes from a study of T-cell reconstitution after alpha-beta-depleted transplantation in children. Researchers prepared the TCRbeta library using unique molecular identifiers, the study reports. TCRdb re-analysed the PCR reads in MiXCR, keeping a single row per CDR3 protein. Of 500,000 or so distinct CDR3 sequences in the sample, about 10% are singletons; the top ten hold around 13%. The CDR3 is made up of 13 amino acids. Trimming removed 5 bases from V and 9 bases from J, with 14 bases in between. The germline V gene encodes CDR1 MNHEY and CDR2 SMNVEV (reference sequence).

The V call is TRBV27, the J call TRBJ2-1, with a possible D match to TRBD2 (6 bases). This clonotype was obtained from a female patient between 2 and 10 years old who had a stem cell transplant for aplastic anemia, so the T cells may come from the graft donor. The sequenced sample was PBMCs, mostly from graft donor cells, obtained 180 days after TCRalphabeta/CD19-depleted stem cell transplant. The CDR3 nucleotides read TGTGCCAGCAGTGCTTTGGGGAGGAGTGAGCAGTTCTTC. Residues: CASSALGRSEQFF.